This T cell receptor beta chain was found in a study of identical twins. Unique molecular identifiers were present on the cDNA, which also gained a universal primer site by template switching. TCRdb called the 5' RACE reads again in MiXCR, with one record for every CDR3 protein. The profile shows 350,000 to 600,000 distinct CDR3 sequences, 13% to 15% of them singletons. The CDR3 totals 14 residues. Deletions cut 3 bases from V and 0 bases from J, with 9 bases between. This clonotype was seen many times. These records were also assigned to another study, of yellow fever vaccine responses in identical twins.

The receptor was derived from a woman aged 18-35 years in good health. The sample comprised CD4+ T cells sorted from blood. V and J are TRBV12-3 or TRBV12-4 and TRBJ2-7, with no clear D. The CDR3 sequence is CASSFSPLSYEQYF. The CDR3 DNA reads TGTGCCAGCAGTTTTTCACCACTCTCCTACGAGCAGTACTTC.